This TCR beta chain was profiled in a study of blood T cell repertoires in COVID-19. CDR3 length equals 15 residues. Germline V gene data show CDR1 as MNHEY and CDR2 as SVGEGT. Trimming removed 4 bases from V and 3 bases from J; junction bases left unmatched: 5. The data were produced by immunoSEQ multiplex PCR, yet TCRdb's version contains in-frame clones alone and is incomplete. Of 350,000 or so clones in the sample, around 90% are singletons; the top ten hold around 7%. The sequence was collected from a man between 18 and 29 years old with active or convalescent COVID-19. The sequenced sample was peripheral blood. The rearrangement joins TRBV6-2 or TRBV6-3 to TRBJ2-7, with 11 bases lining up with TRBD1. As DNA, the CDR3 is TGTGCCAGCAGTTTGGGACAGGGGGGGATCTACGAGCAGTACTTC. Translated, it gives CASSLGQGGIYEQYF.